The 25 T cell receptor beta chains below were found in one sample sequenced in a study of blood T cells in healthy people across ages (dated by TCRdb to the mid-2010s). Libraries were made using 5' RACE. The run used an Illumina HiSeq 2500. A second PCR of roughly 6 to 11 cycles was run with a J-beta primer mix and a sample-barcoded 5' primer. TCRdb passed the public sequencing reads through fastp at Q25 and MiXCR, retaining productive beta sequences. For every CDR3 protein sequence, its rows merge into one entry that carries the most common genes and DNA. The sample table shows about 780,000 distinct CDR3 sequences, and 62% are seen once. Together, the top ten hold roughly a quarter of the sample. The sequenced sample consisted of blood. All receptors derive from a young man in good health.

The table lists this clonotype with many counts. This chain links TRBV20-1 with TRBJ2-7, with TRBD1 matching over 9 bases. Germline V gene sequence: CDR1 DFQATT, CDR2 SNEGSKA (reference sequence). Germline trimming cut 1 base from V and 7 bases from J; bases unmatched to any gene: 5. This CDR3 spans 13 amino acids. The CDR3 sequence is CSARGTGEDEQYF. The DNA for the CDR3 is TGCAGTGCTAGAGGGACAGGGGAGGATGAGCAGTACTTC.

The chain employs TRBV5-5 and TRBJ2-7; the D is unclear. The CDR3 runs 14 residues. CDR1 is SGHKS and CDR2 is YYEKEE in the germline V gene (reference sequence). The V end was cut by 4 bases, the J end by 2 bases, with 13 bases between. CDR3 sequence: CASSLGYNAYEQYF. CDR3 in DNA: TGTGCCAGCAGCCTGGGATATAACGCCTACGAGCAGTACTTC.

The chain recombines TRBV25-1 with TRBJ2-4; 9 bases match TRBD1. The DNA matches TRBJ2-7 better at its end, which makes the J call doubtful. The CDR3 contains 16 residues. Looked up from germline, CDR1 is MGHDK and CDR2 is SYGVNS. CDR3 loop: CASSELGGQGHYEQYF. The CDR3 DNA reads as TGTGCCAGCAGTGAATTAGGGGGACAGGGACACTACGAGCAGTACTTC.

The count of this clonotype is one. CDR3 DNA sequence: TGTGCCAGCTCACCAGGGTGGCAGGAAGAGACCCAGTACTTC. This translates into CASSPGWQEETQYF. The chain has TRBV18 and TRBJ2-5; D gene uncertain. V was clipped by 2 bases and J by 3 bases, with 10 bases between them. The CDR3 is 14 residues long. Germline assignment: CDR1 KGHSH and CDR2 LQKENI.

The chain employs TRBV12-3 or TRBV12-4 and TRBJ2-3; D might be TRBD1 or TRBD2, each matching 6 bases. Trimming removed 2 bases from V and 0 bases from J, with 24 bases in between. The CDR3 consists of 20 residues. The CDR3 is CASSLHPTPGWGASTDTQYF. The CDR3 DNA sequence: TGTGCCAGCAGTTTACATCCCACACCGGGTTGGGGGGCTAGCACAGATACGCAGTATTTT.

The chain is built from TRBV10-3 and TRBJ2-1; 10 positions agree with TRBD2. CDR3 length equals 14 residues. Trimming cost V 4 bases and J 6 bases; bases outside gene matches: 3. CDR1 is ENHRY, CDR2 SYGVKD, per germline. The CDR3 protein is CAISGRTSGNEQFF. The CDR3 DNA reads TGTGCCATCAGTGGTAGGACTAGCGGCAATGAGCAGTTCTTC.

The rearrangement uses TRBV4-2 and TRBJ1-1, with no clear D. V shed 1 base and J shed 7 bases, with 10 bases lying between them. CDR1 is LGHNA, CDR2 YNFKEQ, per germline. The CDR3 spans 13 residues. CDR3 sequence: CASSQGGSGEAFF. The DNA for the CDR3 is TGTGCCAGCAGCCAAGGTGGGAGCGGTGAAGCTTTCTTT.

DNA for the CDR3: TGCGCCAGCAGCTCTCAAGCGGGGAGCACCGGGGAGCTGTTTTTT. This translates into CASSSQAGSTGELFF. The V call is TRBV5-1, the J call TRBJ2-2; TRBD2 matches at 7 bases. Trimming at V came to 3 bases and at J to 4 bases, leaving 6 bases not matched to a gene. CDR1 is SGHRS and CDR2 is YFSETQ in the germline V gene. CDR3 length: 15 amino acids. Supplemented by reference TRBV5-1 and TRBJ2-2, the full variable domain reads KAGVTQTPRYLIKTRGQQVTLSCSPISGHRSVSWYQQTPGQGLQFLFEYFSETQRNKGNFPGRFSGRQFSNSRSEMNVSTLELGDSALYLCASSSQAGSTGELFFGEGSRLTVL.

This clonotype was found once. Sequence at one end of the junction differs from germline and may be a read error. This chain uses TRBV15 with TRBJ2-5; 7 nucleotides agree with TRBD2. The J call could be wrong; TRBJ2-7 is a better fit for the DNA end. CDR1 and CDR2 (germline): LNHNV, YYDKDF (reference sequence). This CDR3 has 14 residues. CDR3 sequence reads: CAASSGARGYEQYF. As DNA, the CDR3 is TGTGCCGCCAGCAGCGGGGCAAGAGGTTACGAGCAGTACTTC.

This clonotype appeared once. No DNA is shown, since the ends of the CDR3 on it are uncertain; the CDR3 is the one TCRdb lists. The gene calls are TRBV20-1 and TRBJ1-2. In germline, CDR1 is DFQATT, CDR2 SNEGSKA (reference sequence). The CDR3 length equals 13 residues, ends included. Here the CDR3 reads CSTTANGVYGCTF.

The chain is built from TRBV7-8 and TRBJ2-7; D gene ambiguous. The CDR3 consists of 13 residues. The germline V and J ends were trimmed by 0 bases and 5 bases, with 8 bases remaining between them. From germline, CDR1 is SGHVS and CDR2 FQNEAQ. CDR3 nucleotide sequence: TGTGCCAGCAGCTTAGCGAGGTGGGACGAGCAGTACTTC. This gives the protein CASSLARWDEQYF.

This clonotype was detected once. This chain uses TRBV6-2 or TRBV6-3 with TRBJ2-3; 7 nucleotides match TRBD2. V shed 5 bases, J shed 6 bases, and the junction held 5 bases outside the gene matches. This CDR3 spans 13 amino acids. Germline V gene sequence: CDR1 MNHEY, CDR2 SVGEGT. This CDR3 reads CASSRLAYDTQYF. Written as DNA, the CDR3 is TGTGCCAGCAGTCGACTAGCCTACGATACGCAGTATTTT.

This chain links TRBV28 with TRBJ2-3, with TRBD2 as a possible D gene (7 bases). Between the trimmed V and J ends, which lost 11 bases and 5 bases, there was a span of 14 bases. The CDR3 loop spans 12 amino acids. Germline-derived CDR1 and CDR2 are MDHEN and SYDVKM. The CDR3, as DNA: TGTGCCGTGGGGGGGCCTTTAGATACGCAGTATTTT. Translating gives CAVGGPLDTQYF.

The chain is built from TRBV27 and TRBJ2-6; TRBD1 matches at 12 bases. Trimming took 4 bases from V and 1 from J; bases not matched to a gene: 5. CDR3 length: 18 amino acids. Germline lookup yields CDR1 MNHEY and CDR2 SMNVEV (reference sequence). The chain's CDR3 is CASSSRDRGLSGANVLTF. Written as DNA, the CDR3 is TGTGCCAGCAGTTCCCGGGACAGGGGGCTTTCTGGGGCCAACGTCCTGACTTTC.

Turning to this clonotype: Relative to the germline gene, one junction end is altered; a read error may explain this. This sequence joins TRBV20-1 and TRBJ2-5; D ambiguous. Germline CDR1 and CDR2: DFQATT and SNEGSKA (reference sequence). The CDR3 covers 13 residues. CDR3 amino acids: CGARTLARETQYF. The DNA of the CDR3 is TGCGGTGCTAGAACACTGGCACGGGAGACCCAGTACTTC.

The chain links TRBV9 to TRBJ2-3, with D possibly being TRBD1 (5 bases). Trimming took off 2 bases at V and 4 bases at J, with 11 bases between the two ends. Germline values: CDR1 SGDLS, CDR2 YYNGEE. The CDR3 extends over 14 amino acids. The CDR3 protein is CASSVRQGADTQYF. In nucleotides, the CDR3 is TGTGCCAGCAGCGTCCGCCAGGGTGCAGATACGCAGTATTTT.

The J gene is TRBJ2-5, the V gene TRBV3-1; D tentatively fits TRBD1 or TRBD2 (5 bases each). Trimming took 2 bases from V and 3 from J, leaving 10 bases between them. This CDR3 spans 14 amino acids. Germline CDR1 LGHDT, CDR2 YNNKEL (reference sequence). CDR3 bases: TGTGCCAGCAGCCAAATGCAGGGAGAAGAGACCCAGTACTTC. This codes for CASSQMQGEETQYF.

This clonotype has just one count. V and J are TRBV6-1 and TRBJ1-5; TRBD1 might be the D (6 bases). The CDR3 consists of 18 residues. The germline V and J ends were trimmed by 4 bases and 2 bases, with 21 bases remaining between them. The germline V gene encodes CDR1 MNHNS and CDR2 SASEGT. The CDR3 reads CASSVAVNRDSGNQPQHF. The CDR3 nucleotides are TGTGCCAGCAGTGTTGCCGTTAACAGGGATTCCGGCAATCAGCCCCAGCATTTT.

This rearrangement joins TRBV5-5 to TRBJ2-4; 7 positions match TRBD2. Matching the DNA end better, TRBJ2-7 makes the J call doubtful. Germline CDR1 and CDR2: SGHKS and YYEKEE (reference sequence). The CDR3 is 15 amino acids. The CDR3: CASSPLGGGIDEQYF. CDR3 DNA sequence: TGTGCCAGCAGCCCCCTGGGGGGGGGAATAGACGAGCAGTACTTC.

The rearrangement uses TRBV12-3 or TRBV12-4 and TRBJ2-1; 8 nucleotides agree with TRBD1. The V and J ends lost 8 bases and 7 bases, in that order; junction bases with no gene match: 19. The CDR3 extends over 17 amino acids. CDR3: CASVSRRGRGLSNEQFF. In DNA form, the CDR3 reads TGTGCCAGCGTGAGCCGTCGGGGCAGGGGGCTCTCTAATGAGCAGTTCTTC.

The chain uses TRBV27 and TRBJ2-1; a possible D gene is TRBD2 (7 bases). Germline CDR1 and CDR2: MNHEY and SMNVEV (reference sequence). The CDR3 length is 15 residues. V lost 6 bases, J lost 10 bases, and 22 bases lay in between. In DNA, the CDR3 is TGTGCCAGCAGCGGGGGAGGGGGGGGCCTAAGGGAGCAGTTCTTC. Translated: CASSGGGGGLREQFF.

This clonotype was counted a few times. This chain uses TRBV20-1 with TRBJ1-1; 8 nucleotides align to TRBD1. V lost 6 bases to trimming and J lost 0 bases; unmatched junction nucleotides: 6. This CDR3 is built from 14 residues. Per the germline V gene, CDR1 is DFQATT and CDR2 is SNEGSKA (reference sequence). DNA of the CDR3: TGCAGTGCACCTTCGGACAGGGTGAACACTGAAGCTTTCTTT. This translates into CSAPSDRVNTEAFF.

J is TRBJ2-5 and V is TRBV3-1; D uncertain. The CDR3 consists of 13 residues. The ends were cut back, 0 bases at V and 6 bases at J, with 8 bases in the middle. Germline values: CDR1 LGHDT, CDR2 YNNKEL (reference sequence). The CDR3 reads CASSQDSLQTQYF. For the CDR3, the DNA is TGTGCCAGCAGCCAAGATAGCCTCCAGACCCAGTACTTC.

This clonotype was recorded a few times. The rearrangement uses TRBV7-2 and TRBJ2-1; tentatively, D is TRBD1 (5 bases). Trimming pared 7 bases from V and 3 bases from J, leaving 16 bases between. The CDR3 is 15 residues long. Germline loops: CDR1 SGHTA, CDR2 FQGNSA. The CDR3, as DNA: TGTGCCAGCACTTCAACAAGTGACAGCTACAATGAGCAGTTCTTC. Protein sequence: CASTSTSDSYNEQFF. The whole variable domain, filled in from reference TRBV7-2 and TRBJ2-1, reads GAGVSQSPSNKVTEKGKDVELRCDPISGHTALYWYRQSLGQGLEFLIYFQGNSAPDKSGLPSDRFSAERTGGSVSTLTIQRTQQEDSAVYLCASTSTSDSYNEQFFGPGTRLTVL.

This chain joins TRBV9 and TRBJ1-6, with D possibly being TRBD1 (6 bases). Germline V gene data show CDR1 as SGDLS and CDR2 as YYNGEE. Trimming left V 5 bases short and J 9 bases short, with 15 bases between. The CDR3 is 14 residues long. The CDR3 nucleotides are TGTGCCAGCAGTAGAACAGGGCTTGGTTCACCCCTCCACTTT. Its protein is CASSRTGLGSPLHF.